This TCR beta chain was identified during a study of T cells in Graves' hyperthyroidism and ophthalmopathy. Trimming took 0 bases from V and 2 from J, leaving 14 bases between them. Germline V CDR1 and CDR2: LGHNA, YSLEER. This CDR3 contains 17 residues. If no ophthalmopathy progression occurred within 18 months, Graves' hyperthyroidism was stable. Diagnoses rested on clinical symptoms, serum thyroxine and TRAb, thyroid ultrasound and orbital computed tomography. Points on this clonotype: Its specificity is not known. The conserved phenylalanine or tryptophan normally closing the CDR3 is absent here, so this likely arose from a read error.

General observations from the study: Appearing also in blood were most of the thyroid clonotypes expanded above 0.001.

The investigators amplified TCR beta CDR3 regions from RNA transcripts. TCR CDR3 regions were first amplified by RT-PCR with HTBI primers. TCRdb called the multiplex PCR reads again in MiXCR, with one record for every CDR3 protein. This sample has hundreds of thousands of distinct CDR3 sequences, with 14% found just once. The receptor was isolated from a young woman with Graves' hyperthyroidism. The sample was blood. The rearrangement uses TRBV4-3 and TRBJ1-5; maybe TRBD1 (5 bases). The chain's CDR3 is CASSQERRQGGNQPQHS. CDR3 coding DNA: TGCGCCAGCAGCCAAGAGCGGCGGCAGGGAGGCAATCAGCCCCAGCATTCT.